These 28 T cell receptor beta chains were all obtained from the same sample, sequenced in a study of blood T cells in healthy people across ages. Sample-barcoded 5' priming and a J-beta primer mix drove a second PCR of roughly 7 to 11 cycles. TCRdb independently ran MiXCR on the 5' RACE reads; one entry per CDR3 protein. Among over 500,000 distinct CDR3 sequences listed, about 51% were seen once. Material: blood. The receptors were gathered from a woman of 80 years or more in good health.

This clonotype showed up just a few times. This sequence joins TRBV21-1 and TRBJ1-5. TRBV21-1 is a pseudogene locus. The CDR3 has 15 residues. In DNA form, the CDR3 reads TGTGCCAGCAGCAAAGGGGAGGGGCTCGATCAGCCCCAGCATTTT. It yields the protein CASSKGEGLDQPQHF.

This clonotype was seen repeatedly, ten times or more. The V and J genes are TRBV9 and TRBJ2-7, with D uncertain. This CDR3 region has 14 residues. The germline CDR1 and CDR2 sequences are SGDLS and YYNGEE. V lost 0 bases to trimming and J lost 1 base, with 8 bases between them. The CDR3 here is CASSVAPVSYEQYF. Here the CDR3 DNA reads TGTGCCAGCAGCGTAGCCCCGGTTTCCTACGAGCAGTACTTC.

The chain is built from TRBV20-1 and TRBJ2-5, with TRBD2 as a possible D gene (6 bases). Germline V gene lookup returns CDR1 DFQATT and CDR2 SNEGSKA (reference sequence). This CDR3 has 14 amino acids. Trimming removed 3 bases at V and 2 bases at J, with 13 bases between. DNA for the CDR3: TGCAGTGCTAGCGCCTCGGGGGAACAAGAGACCCAGTACTTC. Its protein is CSASASGEQETQYF.

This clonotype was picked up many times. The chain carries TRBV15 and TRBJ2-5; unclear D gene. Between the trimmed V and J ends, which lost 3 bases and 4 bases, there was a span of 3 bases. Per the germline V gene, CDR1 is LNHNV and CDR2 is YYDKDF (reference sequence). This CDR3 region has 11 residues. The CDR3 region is CATSRTETQYF. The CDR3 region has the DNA TGTGCCACCAGCAGGACAGAGACCCAGTACTTC.

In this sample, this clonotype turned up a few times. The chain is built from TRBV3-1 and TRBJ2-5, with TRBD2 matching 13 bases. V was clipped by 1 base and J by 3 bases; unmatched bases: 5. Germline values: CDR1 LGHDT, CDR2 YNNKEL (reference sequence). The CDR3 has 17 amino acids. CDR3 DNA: TGTGCCAGCAGCCAAGCCAAGGGACTAGCGGGGAAAGAGACCCAGTACTTC. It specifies CASSQAKGLAGKETQYF.

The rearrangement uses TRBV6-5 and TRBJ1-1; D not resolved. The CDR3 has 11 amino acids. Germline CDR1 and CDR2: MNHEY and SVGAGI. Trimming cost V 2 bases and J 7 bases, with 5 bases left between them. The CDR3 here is CASSYMSEAFF. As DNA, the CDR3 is TGTGCCAGCAGTTACATGAGTGAAGCTTTCTTT.

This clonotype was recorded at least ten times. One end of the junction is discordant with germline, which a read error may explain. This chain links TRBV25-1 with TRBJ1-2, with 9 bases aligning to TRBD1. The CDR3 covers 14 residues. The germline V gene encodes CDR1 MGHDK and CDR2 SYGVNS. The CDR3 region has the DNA TGTGGCAGCAGTGAACAGGGGGCTGGCTATGGCTACACCTTC. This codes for CGSSEQGAGYGYTF.

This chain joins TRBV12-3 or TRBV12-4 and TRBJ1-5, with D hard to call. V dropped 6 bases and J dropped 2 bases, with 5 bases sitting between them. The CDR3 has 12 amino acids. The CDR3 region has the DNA TGTGCCAGCAGCCGACGCAATCAGCCCCAGCATTTT. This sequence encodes CASSRRNQPQHF.

CDR3: CASSPRLGGAGELFF. The CDR3 nucleotides are TGTGCCAGCAGCCCCCGGCTTGGGGGTGCCGGGGAGCTGTTTTTT. This chain links TRBV14 with TRBJ2-2, with D perhaps given as TRBD1 or TRBD2 (5 bases each). Germline CDR1 and CDR2: SGHDN and FVKESK. The CDR3 length is 15 residues. V was pared by 4 bases and J by 6 bases, with 15 bases between.

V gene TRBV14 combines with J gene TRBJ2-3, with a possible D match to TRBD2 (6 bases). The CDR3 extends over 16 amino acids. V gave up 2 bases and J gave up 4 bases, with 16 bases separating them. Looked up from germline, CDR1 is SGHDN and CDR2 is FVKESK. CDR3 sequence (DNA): TGTGCCAGCAGCCAACGTTGGAGGGGAGCCCCAGATACGCAGTATTTT. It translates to CASSQRWRGAPDTQYF.

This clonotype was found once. CDR3 in DNA: TGCGCCAGCAGCCAAGATCCAGAGATGAACACTGAAGCTTTCTTT. This gives the protein CASSQDPEMNTEAFF. The chain uses TRBV4-3 and TRBJ1-1; the D is unclear. The germline CDR1 and CDR2 sequences are LGHNA and YSLEER. V was cut by 0 bases and J by 0 bases, with 8 bases left in between. The CDR3 is 15 amino acids.

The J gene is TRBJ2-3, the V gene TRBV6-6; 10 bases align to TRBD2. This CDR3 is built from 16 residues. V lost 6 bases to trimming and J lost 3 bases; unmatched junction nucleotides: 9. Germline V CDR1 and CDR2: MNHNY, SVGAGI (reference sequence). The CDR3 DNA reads TGTGCCAGCAGCCGCAGCGGGAGGGCCGGGACAGATACGCAGTATTTT. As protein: CASSRSGRAGTDTQYF.

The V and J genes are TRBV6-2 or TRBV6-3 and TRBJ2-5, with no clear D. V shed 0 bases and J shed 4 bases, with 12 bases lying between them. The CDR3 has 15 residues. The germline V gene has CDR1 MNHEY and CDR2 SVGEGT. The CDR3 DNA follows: TGTGCCAGCAGTTACTCAGGCCTCTCTGGAGAGACCCAGTACTTC. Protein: CASSYSGLSGETQYF.

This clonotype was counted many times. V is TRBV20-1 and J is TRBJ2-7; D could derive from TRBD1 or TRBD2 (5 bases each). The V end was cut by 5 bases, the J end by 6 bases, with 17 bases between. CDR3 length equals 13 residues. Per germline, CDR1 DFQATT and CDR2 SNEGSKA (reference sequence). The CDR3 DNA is TGCAGTGCTCGGGACGAACTCGTGCGCGAGCAGTACTTC. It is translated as CSARDELVREQYF.

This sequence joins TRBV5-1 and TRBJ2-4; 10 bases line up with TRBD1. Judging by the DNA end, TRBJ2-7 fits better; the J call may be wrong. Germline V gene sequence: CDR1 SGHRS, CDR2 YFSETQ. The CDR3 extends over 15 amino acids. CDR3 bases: TGCGCCAGCAGCTTGATGGGACAGGGGAAGAACGAGCAGTACTTC. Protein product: CASSLMGQGKNEQYF.

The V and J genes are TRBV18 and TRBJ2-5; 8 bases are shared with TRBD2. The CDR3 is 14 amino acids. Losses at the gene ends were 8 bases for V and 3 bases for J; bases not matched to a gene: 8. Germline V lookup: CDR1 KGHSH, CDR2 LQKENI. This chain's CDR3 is CASSPPGLEETQYF. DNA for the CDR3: TGTGCCAGCAGCCCGCCGGGACTAGAAGAGACCCAGTACTTC.

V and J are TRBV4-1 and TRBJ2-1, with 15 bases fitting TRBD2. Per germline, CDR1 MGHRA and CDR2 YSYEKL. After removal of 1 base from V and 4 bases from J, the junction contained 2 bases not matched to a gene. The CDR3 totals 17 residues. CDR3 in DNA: TGCGCCAGCAGCCAAGGAGGGACTAGCGGGAGGTACAATGAGCAGTTCTTC. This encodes CASSQGGTSGRYNEQFF.

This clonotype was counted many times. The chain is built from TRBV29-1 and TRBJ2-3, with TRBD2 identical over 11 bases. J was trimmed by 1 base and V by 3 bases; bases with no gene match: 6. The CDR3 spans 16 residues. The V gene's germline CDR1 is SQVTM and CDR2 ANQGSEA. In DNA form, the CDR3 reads TGCAGCGTTGAGGCTAGCGGGGGGCCCCGCACAGATACGCAGTATTTT. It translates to CSVEASGGPRTDTQYF.

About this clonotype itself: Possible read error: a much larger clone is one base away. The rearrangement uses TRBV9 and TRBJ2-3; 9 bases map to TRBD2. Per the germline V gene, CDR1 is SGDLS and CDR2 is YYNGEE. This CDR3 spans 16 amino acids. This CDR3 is CASSAPTSGRTDAQYF. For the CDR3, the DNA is TGTGCCAGCAGCGCCCCGACTAGCGGACGCACAGATGCGCAGTATTTT. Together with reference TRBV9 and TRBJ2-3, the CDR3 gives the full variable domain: DSGVTQTPKHLITATGQRVTLRCSPRSGDLSVYWYQQSLDQGLQFLIQYYNGEERAKGNILERFSAQQFPDLHSELNLSSLELGDSALYFCASSAPTSGRTDAQYFGPGTRLTVL.

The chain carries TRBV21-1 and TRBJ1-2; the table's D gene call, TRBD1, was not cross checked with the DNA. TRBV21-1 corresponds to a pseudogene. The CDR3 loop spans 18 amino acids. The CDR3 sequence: CASSKALFFRTGEYGYTF. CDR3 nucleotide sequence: TGTGCCAGCAGCAAAGCGCTTTTTTTCCGGACAGGGGAGTATGGCTACACCTTC.

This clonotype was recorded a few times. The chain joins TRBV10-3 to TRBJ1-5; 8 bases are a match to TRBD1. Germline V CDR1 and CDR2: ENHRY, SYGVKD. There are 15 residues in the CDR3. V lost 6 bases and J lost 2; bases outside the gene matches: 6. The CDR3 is CAISLGTGGNQPQHF. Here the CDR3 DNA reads TGTGCCATCAGCTTGGGGACAGGAGGCAATCAGCCCCAGCATTTT.

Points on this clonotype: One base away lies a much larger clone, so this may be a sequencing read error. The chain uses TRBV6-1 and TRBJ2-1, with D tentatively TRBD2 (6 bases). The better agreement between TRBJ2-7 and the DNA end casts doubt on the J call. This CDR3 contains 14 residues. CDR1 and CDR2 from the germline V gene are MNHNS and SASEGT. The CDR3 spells CASRGLSSYNEQYF. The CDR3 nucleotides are TGTGCCAGCAGGGGACTGAGCTCCTACAATGAGCAGTACTTC.

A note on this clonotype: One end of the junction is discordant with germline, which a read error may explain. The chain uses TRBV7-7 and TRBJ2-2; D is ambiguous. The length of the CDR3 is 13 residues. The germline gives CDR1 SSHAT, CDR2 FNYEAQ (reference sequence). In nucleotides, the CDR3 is TGTGCTAGCATCCCTGGCCCCACCGGGGAGCTGTTTTTT. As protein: CASIPGPTGELFF.

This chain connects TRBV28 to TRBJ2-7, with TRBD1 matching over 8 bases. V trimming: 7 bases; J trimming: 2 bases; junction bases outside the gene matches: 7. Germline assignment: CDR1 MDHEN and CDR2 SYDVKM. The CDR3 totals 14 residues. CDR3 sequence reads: CASTPLTGAYEQYF. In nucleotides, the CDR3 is TGTGCCAGCACCCCGCTGACAGGGGCCTACGAGCAGTACTTC.

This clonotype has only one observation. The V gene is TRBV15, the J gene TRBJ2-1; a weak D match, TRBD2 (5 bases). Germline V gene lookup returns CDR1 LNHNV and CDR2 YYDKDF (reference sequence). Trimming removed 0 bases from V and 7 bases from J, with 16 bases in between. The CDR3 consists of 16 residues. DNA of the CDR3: TGTGCCACCAGCAGAGAATCCCGACCCCCGGGAAATGAGCAGTTCTTC. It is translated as CATSRESRPPGNEQFF. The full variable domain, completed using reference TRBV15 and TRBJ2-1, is DAMVIQNPRYQVTQFGKPVTLSCSQTLNHNVMYWYQQKSSQAPKLLFHYYDKDFNNEADTPDNFQSRRPNTSFCFLDIRSPGLGDTAMYLCATSRESRPPGNEQFFGPGTRLTVL.

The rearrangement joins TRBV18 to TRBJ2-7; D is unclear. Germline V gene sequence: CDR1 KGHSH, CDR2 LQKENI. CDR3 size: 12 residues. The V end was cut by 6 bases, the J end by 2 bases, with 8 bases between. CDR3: CASSYDTYEQYF. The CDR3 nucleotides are TGTGCCAGCTCCTACGACACCTACGAGCAGTACTTC. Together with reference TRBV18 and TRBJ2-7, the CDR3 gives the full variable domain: NAGVMQNPRHLVRRRGQEARLRCSPMKGHSHVYWYRQLPEEGLKFMVYLQKENIIDESGMPKERFSAEFPKEGPSILRIQQVVRGDSAAYFCASSYDTYEQYFGPGTRLTVT.

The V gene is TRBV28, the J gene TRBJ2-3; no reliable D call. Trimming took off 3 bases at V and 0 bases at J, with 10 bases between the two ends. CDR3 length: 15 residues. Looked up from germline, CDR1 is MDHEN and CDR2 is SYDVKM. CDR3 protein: CASSFGGVSTDTQYF. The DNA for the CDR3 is TGTGCCAGCAGTTTTGGTGGGGTCAGCACAGATACGCAGTATTTT.

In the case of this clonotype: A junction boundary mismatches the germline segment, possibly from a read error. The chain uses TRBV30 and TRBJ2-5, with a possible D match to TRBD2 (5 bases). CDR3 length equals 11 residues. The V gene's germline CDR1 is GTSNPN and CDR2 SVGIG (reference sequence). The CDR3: CAGSGSETQYF. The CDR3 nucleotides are TGTGCCGGGAGTGGGTCAGAGACCCAGTACTTC.